The T cell receptor beta chain described here comes from a study of OX40 agonist ivuxolimab in advanced cancers. Broader study findings: CD8+ T cells averaged more expanded clones than CD4+. At doses 0.1 to 3.0 mg/kg, CD4+ and CD8+ clones expanded. With doses of 0.1-3.0 mg/kg, partial responders showed among the lowest clonal expansion. Normalized T-cell clonal expansion was also low in a subset of nonresponders.

The assay was immunoSEQ multiplex PCR, and TCRdb's table has in-frame clones only and misses some. The sample has 65,000 to 90,000 clones, around 85% seen once. In its sample, this clone was seen once. Antigen unknown. This sequence originates from an adult with an advanced solid tumor such as melanoma, head and neck, liver or kidney cancer. The sequences come from CD4+ or CD8+ T cells sorted from blood, collected in a trial of the OX40 agonist ivuxolimab.

This CDR3 is CASMRRVGQPQHF. The CDR3 DNA follows: TGTGCCAGCATGAGGAGGGTAGGACAGCCCCAGCATTTT. This chain uses TRBV27 with TRBJ1-5; D ambiguous. This CDR3 is 13 amino acids long. V lost 7 bases to trimming and J lost 7 bases, with 14 bases between them. Germline CDR1 and CDR2: MNHEY and SMNVEV (reference sequence).